This TCR beta chain was sequenced in a study of control samples from healthy donors and cancer patients. The CDR3 runs to 15 residues. The germline V gene has CDR1 SGHVS and CDR2 FQNEAQ. Trimming took 2 bases from V and 7 from J, leaving 12 bases between them. Generated by immunoSEQ multiplex PCR, the TCRdb table keeps only in-frame clones and is missing some. The sample includes over 200,000 clones, over 70% of them seen just once. This clone was detected a few times. Source material: PBMCs. This clonotype was sampled from a woman aged 55-69 years with lung cancer. J is TRBJ1-6 and V is TRBV7-8; the D is unclear. This CDR3 is CASSLMWGANSPLHF. In nucleotides, the CDR3 is TGTGCCAGCAGCTTAATGTGGGGTGCCAATTCACCCCTCCACTTT.